A selection of T cell receptor beta chains follows, all from one sample in a study of cytomegalovirus exposure and HLA in healthy donors. This table comes from immunoSEQ multiplex PCR, and its TCRdb copy is limited to in-frame clones, with some not included. This table holds roughly 110,000 clones, 82% found once. Sequenced: PBMCs. The source is a man aged 25 to 40 in good health and CMV-seropositive. CDR3s include the opening cysteine and the closing phenylalanine or tryptophan. Each record gives: clone size, J gene, V gene, D gene, CDR3 DNA, CDR3 protein. A D gene is named only where the DNA matches it firmly. Clone size is not always given. Where it is, it says once, few, many or a class for expanded clones.

- | TRBJ2-2 | TRBV5-6 | - | TGTGCCAGCAGCCCTTCGAGCGGGGAGCTGTTTTTT | CASSPSSGELFF
- | TRBJ2-1 | TRBV4-1 | TRBD2 | TGCGCCAGCAGCTTCAAGTCAAGCGGGGGGGTAGGCAATGAGCAGTTCTTC | CASSFKSSGGVGNEQFF
- | TRBJ2-5 | TRBV10-3 | - | TGTGCCTCCAGGGCCCAAGGAGAGACCCAGTACTTC | CASRAQGETQYF
- | TRBJ1-3 | TRBV7-8 | - | TGTGCCAGCAGCTCCCGGGATACAAGAAACACCATATATTTT | CASSSRDTRNTIYF
- | TRBJ2-5 | TRBV7-9 | - | TGTGCCAGCAGCCCAAGGGGCAGGTCTGGGTACCAAGAGACCCAGTACTTC | CASSPRGRSGYQETQYF
- | TRBJ1-5 | TRBV2 | TRBD1 | TGTGCCAGCAGGGCGACAGGGTTGGGTCAGCCCCAGCATTTT | CASRATGLGQPQHF
- | TRBJ1-1 | TRBV18 | - | TGTGCCAGCTCACCACAGGGAGGGTTAGGCACTGAAGCTTTCTTT | CASSPQGGLGTEAFF
- | TRBJ2-3 | TRBV28 | TRBD2 | TGTGCCAGCAGGCCCGGGGGGGCAAAAGATACGCAGTATTTT | CASRPGGAKDTQYF
- | TRBJ2-1 | TRBV7-9 | - | TGTGCCAGCAGCTTAGCTGGCGGAAATGAGCAGTTCTTC | CASSLAGGNEQFF
- | TRBJ2-7 | TRBV7-6 | - | TGTGCCAGCAGCCCTCGGGCGGGGGCTGACGAGCAGTACTTC | CASSPRAGADEQYF
few | TRBJ2-1 | TRBV18 | TRBD1 | TGTGCCAGCTCAGCCGGGACAGGGGGTTTCAATGAGCAGTTCTTC | CASSAGTGGFNEQFF
- | TRBJ1-1 | TRBV7-3 | - | TGTGCCAGCAGCCCGGGACAGAACACTGAAGCTTTCTTT | CASSPGQNTEAFF
- | TRBJ2-5 | TRBV9 | TRBD2 | TGTGCCAGCAGCGGCTCTTCTAGCGGGGCACAAGAGACCCAGTACTTC | CASSGSSSGAQETQYF
- | TRBJ1-2 | TRBV7-9 | TRBD1 | TGTGCCAGCAGCCAAGAGGGGACAGGCCCCTATGGCACCTTC | CASSQEGTGPYGTF
- | TRBJ2-2 | TRBV6-4 | TRBD1 | TGTGCCAGCAGTGACTATGACAGGGGAAACACCGGGGAGCTGTTTTTT | CASSDYDRGNTGELFF
few | TRBJ2-3 | TRBV6-4 | - | TGTGCCAGCAGTGCGACGGGGGGCTCCACAGATACGCAGTATTTT | CASSATGGSTDTQYF
- | TRBJ2-3 | TRBV5-1 | TRBD2 | TGCGCCAGCAGTACCGGGACTAGAGCGCCAGATACGCAGTATTTT | CASSTGTRAPDTQYF
- | TRBJ2-7 | TRBV2 | - | TGTGCCAGCAGTGACAATATCGGCAGGGGACCTCCATCGCAGTACTTC | CASSDNIGRGPPSQYF
- | TRBJ2-4 | TRBV6-5 | - | TGTGCCAGCAGTTACCAACCAGGACTCCAAAACATTCAGTACTTC | CASSYQPGLQNIQYF
- | TRBJ1-2 | TRBV12-5 | - | TGTGAACAGCTCCTAAACTATGGCTACACCTTC | CEQLLNYGYTF
- | TRBJ1-3 | TRBV19 | - | TGTGCCAGTACCTCCCCGCGGGACGGGAGGAACACCATATATTTT | CASTSPRDGRNTIYF
- | TRBJ2-7 | TRBV16 | - | TGTGCCAGCAGCCGGGGGGCGACAGGGAAAGGCGAGCAGTACTTC | CASSRGATGKGEQYF
- | TRBJ2-5 | TRBV10-3 | - | TGTGCCATCAGTGCACAGGTTGAAGAGACCCAGTACTTC | CAISAQVEETQYF
- | TRBJ1-1 | TRBV5-1 | - | TGCGCCAGCAGCTTGGAAGCGAACACTGAAGCTTTCTTT | CASSLEANTEAFF
- | TRBJ1-1 | TRBV6-5 | TRBD1 | TGTGCCAGCAGTTATACAGGGGGCCAAACTGAAGCTTTCTTT | CASSYTGGQTEAFF
few | TRBJ1-2 | TRBV19 | TRBD1 | TGTGCCAGTAGTCCGGGACAGGCGGTGAGACATGGCTACACCTTC | CASSPGQAVRHGYTF
few | TRBJ2-2 | TRBV5-1 | - | TGCGCCAGCAGCAAAACTTTCTTACGGTCCACCACCGGGGAGCTGTTTTTT | CASSKTFLRSTTGELFF
- | TRBJ1-2 | TRBV6-5 | - | TGTGCCAGCAGTTACCCGGGTTACTATGGCTACACCTTC | CASSYPGYYGYTF
- | TRBJ1-5 | TRBV6-5 | - | TGTGCCAGCAACCCAGGGCCAGGGCAGCCCCAGCATTTT | CASNPGPGQPQHF
once | TRBJ1-2 | TRBV11-1 | TRBD1 | TGTGCCAGCAGCAGCTCCACGGACAGGGTGAATGGCTACACCTTC | CASSSSTDRVNGYTF
- | TRBJ1-6 | TRBV18 | - | TGTGCCAGCTCTCCCCAGGGTACACCTAATTCACCCCTCCACTTT | CASSPQGTPNSPLHF
- | TRBJ2-5 | TRBV19 | - | TGTGCCAGTAGTTCCGGACAGCAGGAGACCCAGTACTTC | CASSSGQQETQYF
once | TRBJ1-1 | TRBV19 | - | TGTGCCAGTAGGGGAGAAAGGGCCCGGGGTGAAGCTTTCTTT | CASRGERARGEAFF
- | TRBJ1-2 | TRBV5-5 | - | TGTGCCAGCGCCGGGGGACGGTTATCAAAGGGCTACACCTTC | CASAGGRLSKGYTF
- | TRBJ1-1 | TRBV6-5 | TRBD1 | TGTGCCAGCAGTAGCCCCTCAGGGGGGACTGAAGCTTTCTTT | CASSSPSGGTEAFF
- | TRBJ1-1 | TRBV14 | TRBD1 | TGTGCCAGCAGCCAAGTCGCAGGGGGCGCGACTGAAGCTTTCTTT | CASSQVAGGATEAFF
- | TRBJ2-5 | TRBV25-1 | TRBD1 | TGTGCCAGCAGTGAAATGTGGGGACAGGAGGAGACCCAGTACTTC | CASSEMWGQEETQYF
- | TRBJ2-5 | TRBV11-2 | TRBD2 | TGTGCCAGCAGCTTAGACTTCCGACTAGCGTTTGAGACCCAGTACTTC | CASSLDFRLAFETQYF
once | TRBJ1-4 | TRBV4-1 | - | TGCGCCAGCAGTCCTTTAAAGGGACAAGGAAATGAAAAACTGTTTTTT | CASSPLKGQGNEKLFF